This TCR beta chain was identified during a study of radiotherapy plus CTLA-4 blockade in lung cancer. Study-level background: Objective responses were seen in around 19% of patients, disease control in more than 30%.

A note on this clone: Antigen specificity is unknown.

In germline, CDR1 is KGHSH, CDR2 LQKENI. With 1 base clipped from V and 4 bases from J, the junction kept 5 bases outside the gene matches. The CDR3 extends over 16 amino acids. Assay used: immunoSEQ multiplex PCR; TCRdb lists only in-frame clones, some missing. Among some 50,000 clones listed, 79% were seen once. Study outcomes and limitations: Early clone dynamics of blood T cells, plus interferon-beta, reportedly predicted response best.

Material: peripheral blood, obtained from a patient treated with radiotherapy plus ipilimumab. The chain couples TRBV18 to TRBJ2-5, with 11 bases aligning to TRBD1. This receptor was identified in a human donor with non-small cell lung cancer who had a partial response to radiotherapy plus ipilimumab. The CDR3 loop reads CASSPQRTGGGETQYF. The CDR3 coding sequence is TGTGCCAGCTCACCACAAAGGACAGGGGGCGGAGAGACCCAGTACTTC.